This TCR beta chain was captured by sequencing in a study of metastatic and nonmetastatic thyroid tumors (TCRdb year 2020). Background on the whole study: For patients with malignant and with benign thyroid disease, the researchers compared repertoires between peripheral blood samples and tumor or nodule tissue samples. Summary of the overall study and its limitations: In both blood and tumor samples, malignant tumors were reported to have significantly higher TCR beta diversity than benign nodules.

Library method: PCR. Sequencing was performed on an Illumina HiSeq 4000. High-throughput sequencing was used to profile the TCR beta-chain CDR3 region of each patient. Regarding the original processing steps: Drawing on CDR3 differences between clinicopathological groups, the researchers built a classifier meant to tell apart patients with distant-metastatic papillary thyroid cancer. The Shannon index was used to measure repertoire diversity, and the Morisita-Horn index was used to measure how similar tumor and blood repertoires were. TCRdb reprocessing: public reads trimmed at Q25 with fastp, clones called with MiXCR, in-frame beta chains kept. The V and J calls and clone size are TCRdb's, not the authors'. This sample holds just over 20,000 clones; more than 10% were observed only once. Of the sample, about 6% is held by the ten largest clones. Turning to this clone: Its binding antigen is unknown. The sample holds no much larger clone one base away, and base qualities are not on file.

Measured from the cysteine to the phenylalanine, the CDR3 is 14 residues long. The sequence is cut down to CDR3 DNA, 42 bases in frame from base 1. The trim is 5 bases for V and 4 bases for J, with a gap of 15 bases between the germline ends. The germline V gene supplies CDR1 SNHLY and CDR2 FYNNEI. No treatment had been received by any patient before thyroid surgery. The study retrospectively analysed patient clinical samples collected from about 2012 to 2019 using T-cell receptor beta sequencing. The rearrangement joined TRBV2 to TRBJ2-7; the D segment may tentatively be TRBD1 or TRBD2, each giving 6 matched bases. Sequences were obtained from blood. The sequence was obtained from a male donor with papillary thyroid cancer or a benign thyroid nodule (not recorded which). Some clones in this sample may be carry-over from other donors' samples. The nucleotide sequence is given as TGTGCCAGCAGTCTATCGGGGGCTACGTACGAGCAGTACTTC. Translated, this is CASSLSGATYEQYF.